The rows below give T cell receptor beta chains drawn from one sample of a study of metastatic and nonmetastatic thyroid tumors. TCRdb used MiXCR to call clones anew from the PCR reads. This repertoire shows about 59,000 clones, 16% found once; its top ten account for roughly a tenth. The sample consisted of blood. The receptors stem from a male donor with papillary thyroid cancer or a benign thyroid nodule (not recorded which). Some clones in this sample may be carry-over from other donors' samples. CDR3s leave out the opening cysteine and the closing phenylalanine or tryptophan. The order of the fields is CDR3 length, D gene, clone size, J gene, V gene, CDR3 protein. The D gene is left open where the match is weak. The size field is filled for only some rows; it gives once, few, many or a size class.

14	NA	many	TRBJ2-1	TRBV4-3	ASSQDGSGTRNEQF
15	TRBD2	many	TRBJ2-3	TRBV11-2	ASTPWASGGYTDTQY
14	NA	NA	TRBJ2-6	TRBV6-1	ASSEDGNSGANVLT
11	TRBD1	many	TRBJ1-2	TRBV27	ASRRDRNYGYT
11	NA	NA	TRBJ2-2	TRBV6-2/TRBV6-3	ASIYTYTGELF
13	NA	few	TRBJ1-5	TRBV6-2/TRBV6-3	ASSPQTGSNHPQH
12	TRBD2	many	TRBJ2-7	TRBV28	ASRFSGGSYEQY
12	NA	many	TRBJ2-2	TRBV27	ASSFRENTGELF
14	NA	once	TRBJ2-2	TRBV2	ASSFRIGGAPRELF
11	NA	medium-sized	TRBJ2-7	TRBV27	ASSIGQPYEQY
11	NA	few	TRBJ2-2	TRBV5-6	ASSSPLPGELF
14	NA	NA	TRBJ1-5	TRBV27	ASSQTPLCSNQPQH
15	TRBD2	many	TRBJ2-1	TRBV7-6	ASSAELAESSYNEQF
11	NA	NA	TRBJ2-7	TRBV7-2	ASSLGRGYEQY
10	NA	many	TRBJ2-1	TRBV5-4	ATHPRGNEQF
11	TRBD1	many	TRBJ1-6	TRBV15	ATSRQGASPLH
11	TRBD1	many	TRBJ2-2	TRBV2	ASGDRDTGELF
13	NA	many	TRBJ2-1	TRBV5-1	ASSLRVAEYNEQF
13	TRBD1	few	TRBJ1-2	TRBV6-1	ASSSLDRRVDGYT
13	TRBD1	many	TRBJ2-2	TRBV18	ASSPQTGVRGELF